What follows is one T cell receptor (beta chain) and its context. The cohort comprised adults aged about 18 to 100 years residing in approximately 25 US areas. Self-reported history from a screening survey and questionnaire set each donor's cohort. The sample belongs to a study of blood T cell repertoires in COVID-19. On the study more broadly: Samples of COVID-19 (acute and convalescent) were obtained from the United States, Italy and Spain.

Germline V gives CDR1 MNHEY, CDR2 SMNVEV (reference sequence). The CDR3 runs 15 residues. V dropped 0 bases and J dropped 3 bases, with 9 bases sitting between them. In the original workflow: Nucleated cell number was recorded as an estimate derived from reference gene primer amplification. Here immunoSEQ multiplex PCR was the method, and the copy in TCRdb shows in-frame clones only, minus some. That table gives V, J and clone size, and the DNA gave D and trimming. The table has a few hundred thousand clones, around 91% seen once. This TCR came from a woman aged 18 to 35 with acute COVID-19. The chain has TRBV27 and TRBJ1-5; D ambiguous. Source material: PBMCs or T cells enriched from blood (not recorded which). The DNA for the CDR3 is TGTGCCAGCAGTTTATCCCCACAGCTCAATCAGCCCCAGCATTTT. As protein: CASSLSPQLNQPQHF.